One and the same sample provided the 23 T cell receptor beta chains below, sequenced in a study of human T cells and chemical hapten exposure. TCRdb analysed the RACE reads with MiXCR anew, one entry per CDR3 protein. In the table there are about 160,000 distinct CDR3 sequences, 28% of which are singletons. Time point defined: patch test 3, about 24 weeks after DPC sensitization. Documented treatment: therapeutic diphenylcyclopropenone sensitization with weekly scalp DPC. Sequenced here: whole blood, sampled in connection with sensitization to the hapten diphenylcyclopropenone (DPC). These receptors came from a woman between 18 and 30 years old with alopecia areata. Some clones in this sample may be carry-over from other donors' samples.

V and J are TRBV7-3 and TRBJ2-3; TRBD2 aligns across 10 bases. The CDR3 loop spans 16 amino acids. J was trimmed by 5 bases and V by 1 base; bases with no gene match: 6. The V gene's germline CDR1 is SGHTA and CDR2 FQGTGA. The CDR3 nucleotides read TGTGCCAGCAGCTTAAACAGCGGGAGGGCCGGAGATACGCAGTATTTT. Translated, it gives CASSLNSGRAGDTQYF.

This clonotype was picked up a small number of times. This chain connects TRBV11-2 to TRBJ2-1, with D uncertain. V shed 3 bases and J shed 10 bases, with 13 bases lying between them. The CDR3 has 13 amino acids. Germline CDR1 is SGHAT and CDR2 is FQNNGV. This chain's CDR3 is CASSFQPPGEQFF. The CDR3 DNA follows: TGTGCCAGCAGCTTTCAGCCCCCCGGAGAGCAGTTCTTC.

The table lists this clonotype with a few counts. The chain joins TRBV4-3 to TRBJ2-1, with TRBD2 matching 10 bases. Per the germline V gene, CDR1 is LGHNA and CDR2 is YSLEER. V shed 4 bases, J shed 7 bases, and the junction held 7 bases outside the gene matches. This CDR3 has 15 residues. As DNA, the CDR3 is TGCGCCAGCAGCCTAGGGCCGGGACTAGCGAATGAGCAGTTCTTC. The encoded protein is CASSLGPGLANEQFF.

The rearrangement uses TRBV5-5 and TRBJ2-3; a weak D match, TRBD2 (6 bases). Trimming removed 6 bases at V and 4 bases at J, with 12 bases between. The CDR3 covers 13 residues. Germline-derived CDR1 and CDR2 are SGHKS and YYEKEE (reference sequence). This CDR3 is CASILSGADTQYF. In DNA form, the CDR3 reads TGTGCCAGCATCCTCTCGGGGGCAGATACGCAGTATTTT.

The rearrangement links TRBV11-2 to TRBJ2-7; D tentatively fits TRBD1 or TRBD2 (5 bases each). V was trimmed by 4 bases and J by 6 bases, leaving 13 bases between them. Germline V CDR1 and CDR2: SGHAT, FQNNGV. The CDR3 loop spans 13 amino acids. CDR3 sequence (DNA): TGTGCCAGCAGCTCGGGACGTCTTGGCGAGCAGTACTTC. As protein: CASSSGRLGEQYF.

A few counts support this clonotype. The genes are TRBV2 and TRBJ1-2; D gene ambiguous. V was clipped by 1 base and J by 0 bases, with 9 bases between them. The CDR3 is 15 residues long. Germline loops: CDR1 SNHLY, CDR2 FYNNEI. The CDR3 reads CASSEVVRANYGYTF. The CDR3 DNA reads as TGTGCCAGCAGTGAAGTAGTCAGAGCTAACTATGGCTACACCTTC.

The chain employs TRBV6-2 or TRBV6-3 and TRBJ1-4; 10 bases are a match to TRBD1. Looked up from germline, CDR1 is MNHEY and CDR2 is SVGEGT. Trimming at V came to 2 bases and at J to 7 bases, leaving 4 bases not matched to a gene. This CDR3 contains 15 residues. In DNA, the CDR3 is TGTGCCAGCAGTTACGGGACAGGGGAGAGTGAAAAACTGTTTTTT. As protein: CASSYGTGESEKLFF.

This clonotype has just one count. This rearrangement joins TRBV6-2 or TRBV6-3 to TRBJ2-2; perhaps TRBD2 as D (6 bases). The germline gives CDR1 MNHEY, CDR2 SVGEGT. V was shortened by 2 bases and J by 4 bases, with 17 bases between the two germline ends. The CDR3 spans 17 residues. The CDR3 reads CASSYDRIAASTGELFF. CDR3 DNA sequence: TGTGCCAGCAGTTACGATCGCATAGCGGCGAGCACCGGGGAGCTGTTTTTT.

The chain combines TRBV2 with TRBJ1-5, with TRBD1 as a possible D gene (6 bases). The CDR3 loop spans 12 amino acids. V was pared by 4 bases and J by 8 bases, with 9 bases between. The V gene's germline CDR1 is SNHLY and CDR2 FYNNEI. CDR3 sequence (DNA): TGTGCCAGCAGTGTAGGGGGGAAGCCCCAGCATTTT. This sequence encodes CASSVGGKPQHF. The entire variable domain, with the rest obtained from reference TRBV2 and TRBJ1-5, is as follows: EPEVTQTPSHQVTQMGQEVILRCVPISNHLYFYWYRQILGQKVEFLVSFYNNEISEKSEIFDDQFSVERPDGSNFTLKIRSTKLEDSAMYFCASSVGGKPQHFGDGTRLSIL.

The V and J genes are TRBV14 and TRBJ2-7; 9 nucleotides agree with TRBD1. The germline gives CDR1 SGHDN, CDR2 FVKESK. This CDR3 spans 16 amino acids. The ends lost 4 bases at V and 2 bases at J; junction bases unmatched: 9. CDR3 DNA: TGTGCCAGCAGCCTACATCCTGGGACAGGGACCTACGAGCAGTACTTC. Translating gives CASSLHPGTGTYEQYF.

This sequence joins TRBV7-9 and TRBJ1-5; D is ambiguous. Trimming cost V 4 bases and J 13 bases, with 11 bases left between them. Germline V gene lookup returns CDR1 SEHNR and CDR2 FQNEAQ (reference sequence). The CDR3 runs 11 residues. In DNA, the CDR3 is TGTGCCAGCAGCTCAGCGGGCCTGCAGCATTTT. This translates into CASSSAGLQHF.

The CDR3 DNA reads as TGTGCCACCAGCAGACGCCGGGACAGGGGGCCCTACGAGCAGTACTTC. Encoded protein: CATSRRRDRGPYEQYF. This chain connects TRBV15 to TRBJ2-7; 12 bases match TRBD1. The J segment lost 2 bases and the V segment lost 2 bases, leaving 4 bases of the junction unmatched. There are 16 residues in the CDR3. Germline CDR1 is LNHNV and CDR2 is YYDKDF (reference sequence).

The V gene is TRBV9, the J gene TRBJ2-3, with D possibly being TRBD2 (6 bases). Germline CDR1 is SGDLS and CDR2 is YYNGEE. Trimming left V 5 bases short and J 0 bases short, with 13 bases between. The CDR3 contains 15 residues. The CDR3 reads CASSPVAVSTDTQYF. The CDR3 coding sequence is TGTGCCAGCAGTCCCGTAGCGGTAAGCACAGATACGCAGTATTTT.

This clonotype was recorded a few times. V and J are TRBV20-1 and TRBJ2-1; 10 positions match TRBD2. CDR1 is DFQATT, CDR2 SNEGSKA, per germline (reference sequence). The CDR3 loop spans 15 amino acids. Trimming at V came to 6 bases and at J to 6 bases, leaving 11 bases not matched to a gene. Here the CDR3 DNA reads TGCAGTGCCGGCCGAAGCGGGAGGGGGGTCAATGAGCAGTTCTTC. This gives the protein CSAGRSGRGVNEQFF.

This clonotype was counted between two and nine times. The gene calls are TRBV6-2 or TRBV6-3 and TRBJ1-1; possibly TRBD1 for D (5 bases). This CDR3 has 11 amino acids. V was clipped by 4 bases and J by 10 bases, with 10 bases between them. CDR1 and CDR2 from the germline V gene are MNHEY and SVGEGT. CDR3 protein: CASSSLGTAFF. For the CDR3, the DNA is TGTGCCAGCAGTTCCCTGGGGACAGCTTTCTTT.

This clonotype was counted only a few times. The gene calls are TRBV4-2 and TRBJ1-5; D unresolved. V lost 0 bases to trimming and J lost 3 bases, with 6 bases between them. The CDR3 has 14 residues. In germline, CDR1 is LGHNA, CDR2 YNFKEQ. In nucleotides, the CDR3 is TGTGCCAGCAGCCAAGATCCGGTCAATCAGCCCCAGCATTTT. Protein product: CASSQDPVNQPQHF.

A word on this clonotype: At one end the junction does not follow the germline gene, possibly because of a read error. The chain has TRBV5-1 and TRBJ1-3; 7 nucleotides line up with TRBD1. Germline CDR1 is SGHRS and CDR2 is YFSETQ. The CDR3 is made up of 17 amino acids. The CDR3 protein is CASRGLEASSSGNTIYF. CDR3 DNA sequence: TGTGCCAGCAGGGGGTTGGAGGCTTCGAGCTCTGGAAACACCATATATTTT.

The chain has TRBV15 and TRBJ2-7, with TRBD1 matching 9 bases. The CDR3 covers 15 residues. Per germline, CDR1 LNHNV and CDR2 YYDKDF (reference sequence). Trimming cost V 0 bases and J 3 bases; bases outside gene matches: 3. DNA of the CDR3: TGTGCCACCAGCAGAGAAGGGACAGGGAACTACGAGCAGTACTTC. The encoded protein is CATSREGTGNYEQYF.

This chain uses TRBV4-3 with TRBJ2-3; 7 positions agree with TRBD2. V lost 1 base, J lost 4 bases, and 8 bases stayed unmatched. CDR1 is LGHNA, CDR2 YSLEER, per germline. The CDR3 length is 16 residues. This chain's CDR3 is CASSQGASGRPDTQYF. In DNA form, the CDR3 reads TGCGCCAGCAGCCAAGGAGCTAGCGGCCGGCCAGATACGCAGTATTTT.

Only a few counts were recorded for this clonotype. The chain couples TRBV29-1 to TRBJ2-1, with D perhaps TRBD2 (7 bases). Germline values: CDR1 SQVTM, CDR2 ANQGSEA. CDR3 length: 12 residues. V shed 4 bases and J shed 13 bases, with 17 bases lying between them. CDR3 region: CSVGLGGGYQFF. The CDR3 nucleotides read TGCAGCGTTGGATTGGGCGGGGGCTATCAGTTCTTC.

The rearrangement links TRBV18 to TRBJ1-2, with D unclear. Germline CDR1 is KGHSH and CDR2 is LQKENI. The V end was cut by 2 bases, the J end by 12 bases, with 19 bases between. The CDR3 runs to 14 residues. In DNA, the CDR3 is TGTGCCAGCTCACCAATGAGCGAGACCGCGAGTGACACCTTC. Amino acid sequence: CASSPMSETASDTF.

The chain carries TRBV5-1 and TRBJ1-6; no clear D gene. CDR3 length: 15 amino acids. The V gene's germline CDR1 is SGHRS and CDR2 YFSETQ. The ends were cut back, 3 bases at V and 8 bases at J, with 15 bases in the middle. The CDR3 DNA follows: TGCGCCAGCAGCTCGGGCGGCAGTGATGATTCACCCCTCCACTTT. It specifies CASSSGGSDDSPLHF.

The chain recombines TRBV5-1 with TRBJ1-6; a possible D gene is TRBD1 (5 bases). Trimming took 4 bases from V and 0 from J, leaving 11 bases between them. Germline values: CDR1 SGHRS, CDR2 YFSETQ. The CDR3 is made up of 16 amino acids. The chain's CDR3 is CASSRDGSSYNSPLHF. The CDR3 DNA reads TGCGCCAGCAGCCGGGACGGGAGCTCCTATAATTCACCCCTCCACTTT.